One and the same sample provided the 15 T cell receptor beta chains below, sequenced in a study of shared T cell receptors in the human thymus (dated by TCRdb to 2020 to 2022). Library preparation employed the immunoSEQ multiplex PCR assay. Entries here come from immuneACCESS through TCRdb and include only in-frame sequences with V and J called. Some clones fail to appear in such tables; in the studies checked, an unresolved V gene covers under half of the shortfall, and the cause of the remainder is unknown. Across this sample there are hundreds of thousands of clones, with more than 85% seen only once. The ten largest clonotypes hold about 0.02% of the sample. The sequenced material came from thymocytes. The receptors shown here come from a human donor.

The chain has TRBV6-1 and TRBJ2-7; possibly TRBD2 for D (5 bases). CDR3 size: 14 residues. Looked up from germline, CDR1 is MNHNS and CDR2 is SASEGT. The germline V and J ends were trimmed by 10 bases and 0 bases, with 16 bases remaining between them. This CDR3 reads CAIYRRESSYEQYF. CDR3 bases: TGTGCCATCTACCGACGGGAAAGCTCCTACGAGCAGTACTTC.

The chain employs TRBV4-2 and TRBJ2-1; 8 bases are shared with TRBD2. Germline V gene data show CDR1 as LGHNA and CDR2 as YNFKEQ. This CDR3 comprises 17 residues. V gave up 4 bases and J gave up 8 bases; unmatched junction bases: 16. For the CDR3, the DNA is TGTGCCAGCAGCCTACAAAGATTAGGCGGGAGGAAGGATGAGCAGTTCTTC. Residues: CASSLQRLGGRKDEQFF.

The gene calls are TRBV14 and TRBJ1-4; D is undetermined. With 5 bases removed from V and 4 bases from J, the gap between germline ends came to 17 bases. The CDR3 spans 16 residues. Germline loops: CDR1 SGHDN, CDR2 FVKESK. The CDR3 here is CASSSQLSAFNEKLFF. The CDR3 nucleotides read TGTGCCAGCAGCAGCCAATTGTCGGCCTTTAATGAAAAACTGTTTTTT.

V and J are TRBV27 and TRBJ2-7; tentative D call: TRBD1 (6 bases). The ends were cut back, 0 bases at V and 2 bases at J, with 20 bases in the middle. The germline V gene has CDR1 MNHEY and CDR2 SMNVEV (reference sequence). The CDR3 totals 18 residues. CDR3 amino acids: CASSLSGRGTQAPYEQYF. CDR3 nucleotides: TGTGCCAGCAGTTTATCGGGAAGAGGGACACAGGCTCCCTACGAGCAGTACTTC.

This rearrangement joins TRBV27 to TRBJ2-5; weak D call: TRBD1 (5 bases). Germline V gene data show CDR1 as MNHEY and CDR2 as SMNVEV (reference sequence). The CDR3 consists of 14 residues. V was cut by 3 bases and J by 5 bases, with 13 bases left in between. DNA of the CDR3: TGTGCCAGCAGTTTGGGCAGGGCTAGGGAGACCCAGTACTTC. Residues: CASSLGRARETQYF.

The chain employs TRBV28 and TRBJ1-2, with D perhaps TRBD1 (6 bases). V was cut by 2 bases and J by 8 bases, with 15 bases left in between. This CDR3 spans 14 amino acids. The germline gives CDR1 MDHEN, CDR2 SYDVKM. The CDR3 here is CASSLHLQGGGYTF. The CDR3 DNA sequence: TGTGCCAGCAGTTTACACCTACAGGGAGGAGGCTACACCTTC.

The chain combines TRBV2 with TRBJ2-4; 8 positions match TRBD2. The CDR3 contains 17 residues. The V and J ends lost 0 bases and 1 base, in that order; junction bases with no gene match: 5. Germline loops: CDR1 SNHLY, CDR2 FYNNEI. The DNA of the CDR3 is TGTGCCAGCAGTGAAGCAGGGCGGGGGGTTGCCAAAAACATTCAGTACTTC. Translated: CASSEAGRGVAKNIQYF.

CDR3 loop: CASSLQGGGSTDTGELFF. In nucleotides, the CDR3 is TGCGCCAGCAGCTTGCAAGGAGGCGGGAGTACGGACACCGGGGAGCTGTTTTTT. V is TRBV5-1 and J is TRBJ2-2; 7 nucleotides agree with TRBD2. Germline V gene data show CDR1 as SGHRS and CDR2 as YFSETQ. The CDR3 sequence is 18 residues long. Germline trimming cut 1 base from V and 3 bases from J; bases unmatched to any gene: 12.

The chain carries TRBV6-5 and TRBJ1-5; maybe TRBD1 (6 bases). This CDR3 is 15 amino acids long. Trimming cost V 0 bases and J 7 bases, with 13 bases left between them. The germline gives CDR1 MNHEY, CDR2 SVGAGI. CDR3 coding DNA: TGTGCCAGCAGTTACTCGATGGGGGCCCGGCAGCCCCAGCATTTT. Amino acid sequence: CASSYSMGARQPQHF.

The sample holds one count of this clone. The chain has TRBV18 and TRBJ2-1; the match to TRBD2 covers 8 bases. J gave up 6 bases and V 4 bases, and 26 bases lay outside the gene matches. Germline lookup yields CDR1 KGHSH and CDR2 LQKENI. The CDR3 is 21 residues long. The CDR3: CASSHFDLSPPPGLGGNEQFF. CDR3 coding DNA: TGTGCCAGCTCACATTTCGACCTTTCTCCCCCGCCGGGACTAGGGGGCAATGAGCAGTTCTTC.

V is TRBV30 and J is TRBJ2-5; the match to TRBD2 covers 10 bases. With 6 bases clipped from V and 4 bases from J, the junction kept 2 bases outside the gene matches. Germline CDR1 GTSNPN, CDR2 SVGIG (reference sequence). The CDR3 has 12 amino acids. Here the CDR3 reads CACLAGGETQYF. CDR3 bases: TGTGCCTGTTTAGCGGGAGGAGAGACCCAGTACTTC.

The V call is TRBV4-1, the J call TRBJ2-1, with TRBD2 matching over 8 bases. Germline V CDR1 and CDR2: MGHRA, YSYEKL. The CDR3 sequence is 16 residues long. V lost 0 bases and J lost 12; bases outside the gene matches: 13. CDR3 region: CASSQDAGGLGLGQFF. As DNA, the CDR3 is TGCGCCAGCAGCCAAGATGCGGGCGGCCTGGGACTAGGGCAGTTCTTC.

The chain is built from TRBV18 and TRBJ2-3; 10 bases are shared with TRBD2. Germline V gives CDR1 KGHSH, CDR2 LQKENI. Trimming at V came to 6 bases and at J to 2 bases, leaving 8 bases not matched to a gene. This CDR3 is built from 16 residues. The CDR3 here is CASSPVTSGVTDTQYF. The CDR3 nucleotides are TGTGCCAGCTCTCCTGTTACTAGCGGGGTCACAGATACGCAGTATTTT.

For the CDR3, the DNA is TGTGCCTGGAGTGTTCGTTCTAGGCACCAAGAGACCCAGTACTTC. Residues: CAWSVRSRHQETQYF. This sequence joins TRBV30 and TRBJ2-5, with D unresolved. This CDR3 is built from 15 residues. The germline CDR1 and CDR2 sequences are GTSNPN and SVGIG (reference sequence). With 0 bases removed from V and 0 bases from J, the gap between germline ends came to 11 bases.

The chain joins TRBV28 to TRBJ2-2; D ambiguous. With 4 bases removed from V and 4 bases from J, the gap between germline ends came to 19 bases. Germline V CDR1 and CDR2: MDHEN, SYDVKM. There are 17 residues in the CDR3. CDR3 residues: CASSSPLAASSTGELFF. CDR3 coding DNA: TGTGCCAGCAGTTCCCCCTTGGCCGCCTCGAGCACCGGGGAGCTGTTTTTT.